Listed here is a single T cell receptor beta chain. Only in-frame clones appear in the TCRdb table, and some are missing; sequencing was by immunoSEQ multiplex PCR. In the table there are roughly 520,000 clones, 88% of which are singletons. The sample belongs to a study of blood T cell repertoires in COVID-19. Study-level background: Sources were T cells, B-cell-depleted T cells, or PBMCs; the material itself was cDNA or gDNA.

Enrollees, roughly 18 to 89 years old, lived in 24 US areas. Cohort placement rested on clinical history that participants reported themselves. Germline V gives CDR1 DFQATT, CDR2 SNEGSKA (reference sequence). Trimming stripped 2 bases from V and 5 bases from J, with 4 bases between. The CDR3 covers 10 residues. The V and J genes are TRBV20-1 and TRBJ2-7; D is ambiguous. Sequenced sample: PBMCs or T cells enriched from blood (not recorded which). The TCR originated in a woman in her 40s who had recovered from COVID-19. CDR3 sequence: CSARYNEQYF. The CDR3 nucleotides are TGCAGTGCTAGATACAACGAGCAGTACTTC.